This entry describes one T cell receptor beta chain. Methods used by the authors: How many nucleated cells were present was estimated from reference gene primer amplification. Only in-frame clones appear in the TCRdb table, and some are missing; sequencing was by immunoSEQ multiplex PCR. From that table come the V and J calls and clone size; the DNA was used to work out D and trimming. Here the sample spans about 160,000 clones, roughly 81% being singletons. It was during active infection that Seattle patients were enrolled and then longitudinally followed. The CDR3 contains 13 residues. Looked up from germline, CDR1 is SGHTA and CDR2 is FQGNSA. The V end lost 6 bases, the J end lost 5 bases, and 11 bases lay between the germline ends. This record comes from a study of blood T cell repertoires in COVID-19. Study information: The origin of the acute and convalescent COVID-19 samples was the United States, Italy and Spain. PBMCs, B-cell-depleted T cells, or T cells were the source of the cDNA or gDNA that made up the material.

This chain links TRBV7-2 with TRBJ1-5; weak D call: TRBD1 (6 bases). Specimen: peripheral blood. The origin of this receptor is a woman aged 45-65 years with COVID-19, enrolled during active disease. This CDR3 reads CASRRQADQPQHF. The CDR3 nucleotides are TGTGCCAGCAGAAGACAGGCCGATCAGCCCCAGCATTTT.